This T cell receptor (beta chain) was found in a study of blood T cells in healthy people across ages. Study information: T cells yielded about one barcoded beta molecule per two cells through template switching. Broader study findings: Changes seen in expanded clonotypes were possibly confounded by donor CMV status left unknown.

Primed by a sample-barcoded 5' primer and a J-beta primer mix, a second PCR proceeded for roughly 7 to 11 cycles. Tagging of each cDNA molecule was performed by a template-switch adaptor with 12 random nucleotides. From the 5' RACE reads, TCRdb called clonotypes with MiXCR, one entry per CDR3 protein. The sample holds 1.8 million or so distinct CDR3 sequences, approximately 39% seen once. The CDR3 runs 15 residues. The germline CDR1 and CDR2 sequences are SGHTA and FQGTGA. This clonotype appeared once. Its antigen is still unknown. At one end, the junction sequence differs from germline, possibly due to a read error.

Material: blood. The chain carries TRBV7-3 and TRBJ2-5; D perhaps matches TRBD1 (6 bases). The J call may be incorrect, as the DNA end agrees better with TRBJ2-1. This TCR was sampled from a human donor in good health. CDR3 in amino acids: CTSSQMGARGETQFF. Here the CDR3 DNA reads TGTACCAGCAGCCAAATGGGGGCCCGCGGCGAGACCCAGTTCTTC.